This is a list of T cell receptor beta chains from one sample in a study of PD-1 blockade in classical Hodgkin lymphoma. The table came from immunoSEQ multiplex PCR; TCRdb's copy has only in-frame clones and leaves some out. The table includes approximately 4,500 clones, over 55% detected once. Specimen: peripheral blood mononuclear cells (PBMCs), collected at baseline. Receptors originate from a human donor with classical Hodgkin lymphoma. Each CDR3 is given with its conserved first and last residue. The D gene is left open where the match is weak. Size is stated for part of the rows, as once, few or many counts, or as a class when the clone is expanded.

V	D	size	J	CDR3	DNA
TRBV5-5	NA	NA	TRBJ2-4	CASSLRLAKNIQYF	TGTGCCAGCAGCCTCAGGCTAGCCAAAAACATTCAGTACTTC
TRBV5-4	NA	NA	TRBJ2-1	CASSSWGAHYNEQFF	TGTGCCAGCAGCTCCTGGGGCGCCCATTACAATGAGCAGTTCTTC
TRBV2	NA	NA	TRBJ2-5	CAGSDEGQQETQYF	TGTGCCGGATCCGACGAGGGACAACAAGAGACCCAGTACTTC
TRBV18	NA	NA	TRBJ2-7	CASSPTGYDHEQYF	TGTGCCAGCTCACCAACAGGGTACGATCACGAGCAGTACTTC
TRBV11-2	NA	NA	TRBJ2-1	CASSTFGYEQFF	TGTGCCAGCAGCACATTTGGGTATGAGCAGTTCTTC
TRBV2	NA	NA	TRBJ2-7	CASRDGNYEQYF	TGTGCCAGCAGGGACGGGAATTACGAGCAGTACTTC
TRBV29-1	NA	NA	TRBJ2-1	CSVAQGNEQFF	TGCAGCGTTGCGCAGGGTAATGAGCAGTTCTTC
TRBV7-9	NA	NA	TRBJ1-2	CASSSHHHGKTYGYTF	TGTGCCAGCAGCTCCCATCACCATGGAAAGACCTATGGCTACACCTTC
TRBV27	NA	NA	TRBJ2-1	CASSSYGGRYDEQFF	TGTGCCAGCAGTTCCTACGGGGGGCGGTACGATGAGCAGTTCTTC
TRBV5-8	NA	few	TRBJ2-7	CASSWYHEQYF	TGTGCCAGCAGCTGGTACCACGAGCAGTACTTC
TRBV11-2	TRBD1	NA	TRBJ1-2	CASSLGEGGAYGYTF	TGTGCCAGCAGCTTGGGGGAAGGGGGCGCCTATGGCTACACCTTC
TRBV6-6	NA	NA	TRBJ2-7	CASSYGENEQYF	TGTGCCAGCAGTTACGGGGAAAACGAGCAGTACTTC
TRBV4-1	NA	NA	TRBJ1-1	CASSQGGRGAMNTEAFF	TGCGCCAGCAGCCAAGGGGGAAGGGGGGCCATGAACACTGAAGCTTTCTTT
TRBV6-5	TRBD2	NA	TRBJ2-7	CASSYRREGSYEQYF	TGTGCCAGCAGTTATAGGAGGGAGGGCTCCTACGAGCAGTACTTC
TRBV27	TRBD1	NA	TRBJ2-1	CASRGQGEGNEQFF	TGTGCCAGCAGGGGACAGGGGGAAGGCAATGAGCAGTTCTTC
TRBV27	TRBD1	few	TRBJ1-4	CASSPQGAEKLFF	TGTGCCAGCAGTCCGCAGGGGGCTGAAAAACTGTTTTTT
TRBV4-3	NA	NA	TRBJ1-1	CASSQDLGRPTEAFF	TGCGCCAGCAGCCAAGATCTCGGCAGACCCACTGAAGCTTTCTTT